One sample yielded the 23 T cell receptor beta chains listed below, sequenced in a study of cytomegalovirus exposure and HLA in healthy donors (dated by TCRdb to 2015 to 2018). Receptors were amplified or captured by the immunoSEQ multiplex PCR assay. The multiplex PCR relied on a mix of 60 forward primers for TCR Vbeta segments and 13 reverse primers for TCR Jbeta segments. The table was pulled from immuneACCESS by TCRdb, which kept in-frame rearrangements only. Such tables lose some clones; where checked, under half of the loss comes from unresolved V genes, and the rest has no known cause. Here the sample has fewer than 250,000 clones; about four fifths occur a single time. Jointly, the top ten make up roughly 3.1% of the sample. The sequenced sample consisted of PBMCs. Receptors were obtained from a man aged 40-49 years in good health and CMV-seropositive.

This chain links TRBV6-1 with TRBJ1-6; the D gene is possibly TRBD1 (6 bases). From germline, CDR1 is MNHNS and CDR2 SASEGT. CDR3 length: 14 residues. Trimming took off 5 bases at V and 10 bases at J, with 15 bases between the two ends. In nucleotides, the CDR3 is TGTGCCAGCAGTCTTACAGGGCTTGGCTCACCCCTCCACTTT. It codes for CASSLTGLGSPLHF.

The chain is built from TRBV27 and TRBJ2-1; D possibly corresponds to TRBD1 (5 bases). V lost 2 bases and J 6 bases, leaving 14 bases between the germline ends. Per germline, CDR1 MNHEY and CDR2 SMNVEV (reference sequence). The CDR3 is 15 amino acids. The DNA of the CDR3 is TGTGCCAGCAGTTTAGCGGACAACCCTCGCAATGAGCAGTTCTTC. Protein product: CASSLADNPRNEQFF.

For this clone: One end of the junction does not line up with germline, which may come from a read error. The J gene is TRBJ2-5, the V gene TRBV4-1; possibly TRBD2 for D (6 bases). Germline V CDR1 and CDR2: MGHRA, YSYEKL. The CDR3 is 15 amino acids. CDR3 region: CASSQDRGTEETQYF. The DNA of the CDR3 is TGTGCCAGCAGCCAAGACCGGGGGACGGAAGAGACCCAGTACTTC.

The gene calls are TRBV5-1 and TRBJ2-7; 7 bases line up with TRBD1. The V segment lost 4 bases and the J segment 7 bases; nucleotides outside the gene matches: 14. Germline V gene lookup returns CDR1 SGHRS and CDR2 YFSETQ. This CDR3 contains 15 residues. The DNA for the CDR3 is TGCGCCAGCAGCCTACCCCGGGACAGCTATTTAGAGCAGTACTTC. Its protein is CASSLPRDSYLEQYF. Supplemented by reference TRBV5-1 and TRBJ2-7, the full variable domain reads KAGVTQTPRYLIKTRGQQVTLSCSPISGHRSVSWYQQTPGQGLQFLFEYFSETQRNKGNFPGRFSGRQFSNSRSEMNVSTLELGDSALYLCASSLPRDSYLEQYFGPGTRLTVT.

In this sample, this clone turned up once. V gene TRBV10-3 combines with J gene TRBJ1-1, with D hard to call. The V gene lost 3 bases and the J gene lost 0 bases, with 5 bases spanning the gap. The CDR3 has 13 amino acids. Germline V lookup: CDR1 ENHRY, CDR2 SYGVKD. In DNA, the CDR3 is TGTGCCATCAGTGAACAACTGAACACTGAAGCTTTCTTT. Its protein product is CAISEQLNTEAFF.

The chain uses TRBV20-1 and TRBJ1-1; D possibly corresponds to TRBD1 (5 bases). Germline CDR1 DFQATT, CDR2 SNEGSKA (reference sequence). This CDR3 is 11 amino acids long. The V gene lost 5 bases and the J gene lost 4 bases, with 8 bases spanning the gap. In nucleotides, the CDR3 is TGCAGTGCTCCACAGGCCACTGAAGCTTTCTTT. Its translation: CSAPQATEAFF.

With regard to this clone: One junction end disagrees with the germline gene, perhaps due to a read error. Additional DNA sequences in this sample encode the identical CDR3. This sequence joins TRBV4-3 and TRBJ1-4; D might be TRBD1 (5 bases). CDR1 and CDR2 (germline): LGHNA, YSLEER. The CDR3 is made up of 16 amino acids. In nucleotides, the CDR3 is TGCGCCAGCAGCCAAGATTGGGGGGTCATGGATGAAAAACTGTTCTTT. Residues: CASSQDWGVMDEKLFF.

V is TRBV4-2 and J is TRBJ2-3, with TRBD1 identical over 7 bases. The V segment lost 5 bases and the J segment 3 bases; nucleotides outside the gene matches: 8. The germline CDR1 and CDR2 sequences are LGHNA and YNFKEQ. This CDR3 region has 15 residues. CDR3 in amino acids: CASSFRDRLTDTQYF. Written as DNA, the CDR3 is TGTGCCAGCAGCTTCCGGGACAGATTAACAGATACGCAGTATTTT.

The chain carries TRBV6-1 and TRBJ2-7, with TRBD1 identical over 9 bases. Germline CDR1 and CDR2: MNHNS and SASEGT. The CDR3 spans 14 residues. V was pared by 5 bases and J by 9 bases, with 11 bases of the junction left unmatched. The CDR3: CASSTPGQGRVQYF. The CDR3 coding sequence is TGTGCCAGCAGTACCCCGGGACAGGGTCGAGTGCAGTACTTC.

The chain couples TRBV5-1 to TRBJ2-5; TRBD2 matches 10 bases. Trimming removed 2 bases from V and 5 bases from J; junction bases left unmatched: 6. Germline loops: CDR1 SGHRS, CDR2 YFSETQ. This CDR3 has 15 residues. CDR3 coding DNA: TGCGCCAGCAGCTTCGGGACTAGCGTTAGTGAGACCCAGTACTTC. This gives the protein CASSFGTSVSETQYF.

The DNA of the CDR3 is TGCGCCAGCAGCCCCTCAGGGACAGTAGCTGGGCAGTTCTTC. It translates to CASSPSGTVAGQFF. This rearrangement joins TRBV4-3 to TRBJ2-1; TRBD1 agrees at 7 bases. With 4 bases clipped from V and 12 bases from J, the junction kept 12 bases outside the gene matches. Germline lookup yields CDR1 LGHNA and CDR2 YSLEER. The CDR3 is 14 amino acids.

Notes on this clone: One end of the junction does not line up with germline, which may come from a read error. The chain joins TRBV28 to TRBJ2-1; D is unresolved. The CDR3 contains 13 residues. The germline V gene has CDR1 MDHEN and CDR2 SYDVKM. The CDR3 DNA sequence: TGTGCCAGCAGTTTATCGCCCTACAGTGAGCAGTTCTTC. Translation: CASSLSPYSEQFF.

This clone has a single count. This rearrangement joins TRBV7-2 to TRBJ2-7; 10 nucleotides align to TRBD2. The J segment lost 9 bases and the V segment lost 4 bases, leaving 12 bases of the junction unmatched. The CDR3 sequence is 15 residues long. Per the germline V gene, CDR1 is SGHTA and CDR2 is FQGNSA. CDR3 DNA: TGTGCCAGCAGCTCCCGGGTAGCGGGAGGTGGCAGGCAGTACTTC. It codes for CASSSRVAGGGRQYF.

This chain links TRBV7-6 with TRBJ1-2; TRBD1 agrees at 8 bases. The CDR3 totals 12 residues. V lost 4 bases and J lost 9; bases outside the gene matches: 4. Germline values: CDR1 SGHVS, CDR2 FNYEAQ. In nucleotides, the CDR3 is TGTGCCAGCAGCTGGACAGGGAGCAGCTACACCTTC. It codes for CASSWTGSSYTF.

The V gene is TRBV29-1, the J gene TRBJ1-4; perhaps TRBD1 as D (6 bases). The germline V gene encodes CDR1 SQVTM and CDR2 ANQGSEA. V lost 6 bases to trimming and J lost 10 bases, with 24 bases between them. The CDR3 length is 15 residues. The CDR3 region is CSVAPGTMAGGKLFF. The CDR3 DNA is TGCAGCGTCGCCCCCGGGACAATGGCCGGAGGAAAACTGTTTTTT.

The V and J genes are TRBV5-1 and TRBJ2-1, with 13 bases matching TRBD2. The ends lost 4 bases at V and 8 bases at J; junction bases unmatched: 6. CDR3 length: 15 amino acids. In germline, CDR1 is SGHRS, CDR2 YFSETQ. CDR3 nucleotides: TGCGCCAGCAGCCCTCGGACTAGCGGGAGCGATGAGCAGTTCTTC. Amino acid sequence: CASSPRTSGSDEQFF.

The J gene is TRBJ2-1, the V gene TRBV5-1; 7 bases agree with TRBD2. Germline-derived CDR1 and CDR2 are SGHRS and YFSETQ. CDR3 size: 15 residues. Trimming removed 4 bases from V and 6 bases from J; junction bases left unmatched: 10. CDR3 DNA: TGCGCCAGCAGCCCTCCCGGACTAGGAGTCAATGAGCAGTTCTTC. Translation gives CASSPPGLGVNEQFF. Full variable domain (missing parts from reference TRBV5-1 and TRBJ2-1): KAGVTQTPRYLIKTRGQQVTLSCSPISGHRSVSWYQQTPGQGLQFLFEYFSETQRNKGNFPGRFSGRQFSNSRSEMNVSTLELGDSALYLCASSPPGLGVNEQFFGPGTRLTVL.

The chain employs TRBV6-1 and TRBJ2-1, with TRBD2 matching 13 bases. The germline V gene encodes CDR1 MNHNS and CDR2 SASEGT. The CDR3 has 18 residues. Trimming at V came to 3 bases and at J to 7 bases, leaving 12 bases not matched to a gene. This CDR3 is CASSDPRWGLAGSNEQFF. CDR3 sequence (DNA): TGTGCCAGCAGTGACCCCCGGTGGGGACTAGCGGGGTCAAATGAGCAGTTCTTC.

V and J are TRBV7-2 and TRBJ2-1; D might be TRBD1 (5 bases). This CDR3 has 15 amino acids. The V and J ends lost 3 bases and 2 bases respectively, with 11 bases between them. Germline V gene sequence: CDR1 SGHTA, CDR2 FQGNSA. In DNA form, the CDR3 reads TGTGCCAGCAGCTTTGTTTGGACACCCTACAATGAGCAGTTCTTC. As protein: CASSFVWTPYNEQFF.

This clone has only a few counts. This rearrangement joins TRBV28 to TRBJ1-1; TRBD1 is a possible D gene (5 bases). With 7 bases removed from V and 6 bases from J, the gap between germline ends came to 15 bases. Germline values: CDR1 MDHEN, CDR2 SYDVKM. The CDR3 covers 13 residues. The CDR3 here is CASILSGGAEAFF. Here the CDR3 DNA reads TGTGCCAGCATCCTAAGCGGGGGAGCTGAAGCTTTCTTT.

The sample holds one count of this clone. The chain joins TRBV28 to TRBJ1-3; TRBD1 matches at 8 bases. This CDR3 is built from 15 residues. Per the germline V gene, CDR1 is MDHEN and CDR2 is SYDVKM. V was pared by 2 bases and J by 4 bases, with 4 bases of the junction left unmatched. As DNA, the CDR3 is TGTGCCAGCAGTTTAGCAGGGGGCGAAGGAAACACCATATATTTT. This translates into CASSLAGGEGNTIYF.

The chain couples TRBV6-5 to TRBJ2-5; D gene uncertain. Germline V gene sequence: CDR1 MNHEY, CDR2 SVGAGI. This CDR3 region has 15 residues. The germline V and J ends were trimmed by 7 bases and 5 bases, with 20 bases remaining between them. The CDR3 coding sequence is TGTGCCAGCACCCTGAGAATGGCTAGTTGGGAGACCCAGTACTTC. Translating it yields CASTLRMASWETQYF.

V gene TRBV7-9 combines with J gene TRBJ2-7; a possible D gene is TRBD1 (5 bases). Trimming cost V 1 base and J 0 bases, with 10 bases left between them. Germline V gives CDR1 SEHNR, CDR2 FQNEAQ (reference sequence). The CDR3 sequence is 15 residues long. Here the CDR3 reads CASSLDRLYSYEQYF. CDR3 sequence (DNA): TGTGCCAGCAGCTTAGACAGGCTTTACTCCTACGAGCAGTACTTC. Together with reference TRBV7-9 and TRBJ2-7, the CDR3 gives the full variable domain: DTGVSQNPRHKITKRGQNVTFRCDPISEHNRLYWYRQTLGQGPEFLTYFQNEAQLEKSRLLSDRFSAERPKGSFSTLEIQRTEQGDSAMYLCASSLDRLYSYEQYFGPGTRLTVT.